This TCR beta chain appears in the sequencing data of a study of T cell responses to AZD1222 COVID-19 vaccine. Study outcomes and limitations: Reportedly, nearly half the spike-specific TCRs target unmutated variant regions. Two AZD1222 doses significantly raised spike-specific TCR breadth and depth over controls. Donor demographics were predominantly white British with a female majority; clonal diversity may be underestimated. The repertoires were collected only after the peak T cell response.

Profiled with immunoSEQ multiplex PCR; TCRdb holds only in-frame clones, not every one. The data hold over 70,000 clones, with over 85% observed a single time. A note on this clone: The antigen is undetermined.

The source is an adult who received the AZD1222 COVID-19 vaccine. Sequencing was performed on peripheral blood, taken 28 days after the second AZD1222 dose.

CDR3 nucleotides: TGTGCCAGCAGTTTCAGAACCAATTCACCCCTCCACTTT. It is translated as CASSFRTNSPLHF. The gene calls are TRBV27 and TRBJ1-6; D is unresolved. The CDR3 spans 13 residues. Trimming stripped 3 bases from V and 7 bases from J, with 7 bases between. The germline V gene has CDR1 MNHEY and CDR2 SMNVEV (reference sequence).